This T cell receptor beta chain was sequenced during a study of blood T cell repertoires in COVID-19 (dated by TCRdb to 2018 to 2020). A note on the overall study: Collaborator samples came from the United States, Italy and Spain and covered acute and convalescent phases of COVID-19. The sample metadata nearly always contained a de-identified subject ID, COVID-19 status, age in years and sex. The samples were drawn from the first 160 participants of the ongoing ImmuneRACE study and from some 1,300 subjects provided by 6 global collaborators. Subjects who had been exposed to COVID-19, were actively infected with it, or had recovered from it provided the deeply sampled blood TCRbeta repertoires that made up the dataset. HLA class I and class II types, where available, came from metadata supplied by the sample provider rather than from assay-based typing. The prospective study material was composed of cDNA or gDNA derived from T cells, B-cell-depleted T cells, or PBMCs. A freely available public database, intended as a resource for researchers studying the immune response to SARS-CoV-2, is where the repertoires were released.

Overall study results and their limits: How much clinical and demographic metadata was included differed by source and by participant, and the metadata was provided uncurated.

The CDR3 has 14 amino acids, counting the end cysteine and phenylalanine. Just CDR3 DNA is preserved here, 42 bases in frame from base 1. CDR1 and CDR2 (LNHDA, SQIVND) derive from the germline V gene (reference sequence). V loses 4 bases at its end and J loses 2 bases; junction bases beyond the gene matches: 3. A word on this clone: Its target antigen remains unknown. Base quality data are lacking; no much larger clone is found one base away.

In Seattle, one collaborating source enrolled patients while the infection was active and tracked those patients longitudinally over the course of disease. Collaborating institutions collected whole blood in K2EDTA tubes following their own protocols. For TCRbeta analysis, collaborators shipped samples in one of three forms: frozen whole blood, isolated PBMCs, or DNA extracted from either of those sample types. TCRbeta CDR3 regions were amplified from genomic DNA by means of the immunoSEQ Assay, a bias-controlled multiplex PCR. The published analysis was carried out like this. Within the assay, amplification of reference gene primers was used to estimate how many nucleated cells each sample contained. Sequence reads were collapsed and filtered to measure the absolute abundance of every unique TCRbeta CDR3 rearrangement. For each sample, productive Simpson clonality was calculated by taking the square root of Simpson's diversity index across productive rearrangements. In its TCRdb copy, this immuneACCESS table keeps in-frame sequences only and misses some clones. Where compared with another copy, unresolved V genes explain less than half of these, and the others have no known cause. V and J calls plus clone size are reproduced from that table; the DNA served to infer D and trimming. The sample table contains 100,000 to 150,000 clones; only one count was recorded for about 92% of them. The ten largest account for approximately 5% of the sample.

The rearrangement combines TRBV19 with TRBJ2-7; 9 nucleotides in the junction match TRBD2. The receptor was isolated from a man aged 55 to 70 with COVID-19, enrolled during active disease. The specimen was peripheral blood. The nucleotide sequence is given as TGTGCCAGTAGTAGGGCTAGCGGGGCCTACGAGCAGTACTTC. Translated, this gives CASSRASGAYEQYF.